A single sample is the source of the 10 T cell receptor beta chains below, sequenced in a study of OX40 agonist ivuxolimab in advanced cancers. The protocol was immunoSEQ multiplex PCR, while the TCRdb copy is restricted to in-frame clones and leaves out a portion. This sample has tens of thousands of clones; approximately 86% occur once, and the top ten carry 2.5% to 3%. The material sequenced was CD4+ or CD8+ T cells sorted from blood, taken in a trial of the OX40 agonist ivuxolimab. The receptors originated from an adult with an advanced solid tumor such as melanoma, head and neck, liver or kidney cancer.

The V gene is TRBV7-3, the J gene TRBJ2-3, with a tentative D call TRBD2 (6 bases). The V gene's germline CDR1 is SGHTA and CDR2 FQGTGA. Trimming stripped 0 bases from V and 3 bases from J, with 10 bases between. The length of the CDR3 is 15 residues. CDR3 sequence reads: CASSLTGSGTDTQYF. CDR3 bases: TGTGCCAGCAGCTTAACCGGGAGCGGGACAGATACGCAGTATTTT.

The V call is TRBV9, the J call TRBJ2-1; D tentatively reads TRBD1 or TRBD2 (5 bases each). Trimming cost V 2 bases and J 8 bases, with 11 bases left between them. The V gene's germline CDR1 is SGDLS and CDR2 YYNGEE. The CDR3 totals 13 residues. For the CDR3, the DNA is TGTGCCAGCAGCGTCATGGGGGAATATGAGCAGTTCTTC. Protein sequence: CASSVMGEYEQFF.

This chain connects TRBV5-1 to TRBJ2-5, with 7 bases fitting TRBD1. The ends lost 8 bases at V and 5 bases at J; junction bases unmatched: 6. The CDR3 totals 12 residues. Per germline, CDR1 SGHRS and CDR2 YFSETQ. CDR3 nucleotide sequence: TGCGCCAGTCAGAGGGGGCGGGAGACCCAGTACTTC. This sequence encodes CASQRGRETQYF. Full variable domain (outside the CDR3, taken from reference TRBV5-1 and TRBJ2-5): KAGVTQTPRYLIKTRGQQVTLSCSPISGHRSVSWYQQTPGQGLQFLFEYFSETQRNKGNFPGRFSGRQFSNSRSEMNVSTLELGDSALYLCASQRGRETQYFGPGTRLLVL.

This sequence joins TRBV19 and TRBJ2-7; 9 bases match TRBD1. V lost 5 bases and J lost 3; bases outside the gene matches: 5. The V gene's germline CDR1 is LNHDA and CDR2 SQIVND (reference sequence). The CDR3 length is 14 residues. The DNA for the CDR3 is TGTGCCAGTAGTGCGGACAGGGGCGGCTACGAGCAGTACTTC. The encoded protein is CASSADRGGYEQYF.

This chain links TRBV5-4 with TRBJ2-3; TRBD2 agrees at 9 bases. The V gene's germline CDR1 is SGHNT and CDR2 YYREEE (reference sequence). The CDR3 length is 16 residues. V lost 0 bases and J lost 2; bases outside the gene matches: 4. The CDR3 protein is CASSLAPSGNTDTQYF. In nucleotides, the CDR3 is TGTGCCAGCAGCTTGGCCCCTAGCGGGAACACAGATACGCAGTATTTT.

The chain couples TRBV11-2 to TRBJ2-5; the match to TRBD2 covers 7 bases. The CDR3 has 11 residues. The ends lost 5 bases at V and 13 bases at J; junction bases unmatched: 7. Germline CDR1 is SGHAT and CDR2 is FQNNGV. The DNA of the CDR3 is TGTGCCAGCAGCCAAGGACTAGAAGTGTACTTC. Translated, it gives CASSQGLEVYF.

The chain carries TRBV5-1 and TRBJ2-1; unclear D gene. Germline V gene data show CDR1 as SGHRS and CDR2 as YFSETQ. The CDR3 contains 12 residues. V was cut by 7 bases and J by 2 bases, with 7 bases left in between. The CDR3 DNA follows: TGCGCCAGCGGTACCACCTACAATGAGCAGTTCTTC. Amino acids: CASGTTYNEQFF.

The genes are TRBV7-9 and TRBJ2-3; maybe TRBD1 (5 bases). V lost 1 base to trimming and J lost 7 bases, with 12 bases between them. Germline assignment: CDR1 SEHNR and CDR2 FQNEAQ (reference sequence). CDR3 length: 14 residues. For the CDR3, the DNA is TGTGCCAGCAGCTTAGAGGGGATCGGGTATACGCAGTATTTT. It codes for CASSLEGIGYTQYF.

This rearrangement joins TRBV19 to TRBJ1-2, with D hard to call. The CDR3 has 15 amino acids. Germline CDR1 LNHDA, CDR2 SQIVND (reference sequence). Trimming stripped 2 bases from V and 6 bases from J, with 16 bases between. CDR3 DNA: TGTGCCAGTAGTATATCGAGCAGGCTGCGGGATGGCTACACCTTC. It specifies CASSISSRLRDGYTF.

The chain couples TRBV19 to TRBJ2-1; D may correspond to TRBD1 or TRBD2 (5 bases each). This CDR3 is built from 13 residues. Germline V gives CDR1 LNHDA, CDR2 SQIVND (reference sequence). Trimming stripped 6 bases from V and 5 bases from J, with 11 bases between. As DNA, the CDR3 is TGTGCCAGTAGACCACCGGGACACAATGAGCAGTTCTTC. Translated: CASRPPGHNEQFF.